This is a list of T cell receptor beta chains from one sample in a study of human T cells and chemical hapten exposure. TCRdb fed the RACE reads into MiXCR, producing one record per CDR3 protein. The data contain some 200,000 distinct CDR3 sequences, 25% to 30% of them singletons. The sequencing here drew on whole blood, taken in connection with sensitization to the hapten diphenylcyclopropenone (DPC). These receptors were collected from a woman aged 25 to 39 with alopecia areata. Some clones in this sample may be carry-over from other donors' samples. The CDR3 runs from the conserved cysteine through the conserved F or W. Fields, in order: V gene, J gene, CDR3 protein.

v_gene: TRBV29-1
j_gene: TRBJ2-4
CDR3aa: CSVQESRNIQYF

v_gene: TRBV10-3
j_gene: TRBJ2-5
CDR3aa: CAISESSGQETQYF

v_gene: TRBV7-2
j_gene: TRBJ2-1
CDR3aa: CASNPGRTYNEQFF

v_gene: TRBV5-1
j_gene: TRBJ2-5
CDR3aa: CASNAGTEKGTQYF

v_gene: TRBV4-2
j_gene: TRBJ2-5
CDR3aa: CASSKGQGQETQYF

v_gene: TRBV14
j_gene: TRBJ2-5
CDR3aa: CASSQSGTSMRETQYF

v_gene: TRBV4-1
j_gene: TRBJ1-2
CDR3aa: CASSQGGTGGFYGYTF

v_gene: TRBV29-1
j_gene: TRBJ2-5
CDR3aa: CSVEGRGRPETQHF

v_gene: TRBV28
j_gene: TRBJ2-3
CDR3aa: CASRAGTSTDTQYF

v_gene: TRBV28
j_gene: TRBJ2-7
CDR3aa: CASSFRVGDEQYF

v_gene: TRBV6-6
j_gene: TRBJ1-2
CDR3aa: CASSRDSGYTF

v_gene: TRBV20-1
j_gene: TRBJ2-5
CDR3aa: CSAHRSGGQETQYF

v_gene: TRBV9
j_gene: TRBJ2-3
CDR3aa: CASSATSSADTQYF